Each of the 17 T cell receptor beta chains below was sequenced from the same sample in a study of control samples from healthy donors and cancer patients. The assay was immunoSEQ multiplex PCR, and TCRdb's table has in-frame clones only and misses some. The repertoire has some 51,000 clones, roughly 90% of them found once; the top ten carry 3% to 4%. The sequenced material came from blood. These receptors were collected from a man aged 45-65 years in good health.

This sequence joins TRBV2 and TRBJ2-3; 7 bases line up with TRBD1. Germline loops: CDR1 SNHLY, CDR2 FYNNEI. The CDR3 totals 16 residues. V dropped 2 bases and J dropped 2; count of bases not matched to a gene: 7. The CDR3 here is CASSERGTEATDTQYF. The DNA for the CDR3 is TGTGCCAGCAGTGAAAGGGGGACAGAGGCCACAGATACGCAGTATTTT. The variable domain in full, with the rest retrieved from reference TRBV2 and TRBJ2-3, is EPEVTQTPSHQVTQMGQEVILRCVPISNHLYFYWYRQILGQKVEFLVSFYNNEISEKSEIFDDQFSVERPDGSNFTLKIRSTKLEDSAMYFCASSERGTEATDTQYFGPGTRLTVL.

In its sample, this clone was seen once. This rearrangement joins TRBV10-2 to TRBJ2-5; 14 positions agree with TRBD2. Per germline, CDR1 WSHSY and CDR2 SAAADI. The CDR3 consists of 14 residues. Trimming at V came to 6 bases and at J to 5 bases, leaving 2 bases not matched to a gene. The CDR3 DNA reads TGCGCCAGCAGAGGACTAGCGGGAGGTGAGACCCAGTACTTC. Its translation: CASRGLAGGETQYF.

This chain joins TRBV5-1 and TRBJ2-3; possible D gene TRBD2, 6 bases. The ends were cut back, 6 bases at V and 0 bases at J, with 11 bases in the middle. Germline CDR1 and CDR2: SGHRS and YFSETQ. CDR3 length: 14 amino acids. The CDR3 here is CASNRDSSTDTQYF. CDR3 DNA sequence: TGCGCCAGCAACCGGGACTCAAGCACAGATACGCAGTATTTT.

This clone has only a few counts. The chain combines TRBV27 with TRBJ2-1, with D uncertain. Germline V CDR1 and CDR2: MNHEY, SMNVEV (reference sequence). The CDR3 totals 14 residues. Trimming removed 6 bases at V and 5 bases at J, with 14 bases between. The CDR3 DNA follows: TGTGCCAGCAGCTCCGCTACGACCCACAATGAGCAGTTCTTC. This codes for CASSSATTHNEQFF.

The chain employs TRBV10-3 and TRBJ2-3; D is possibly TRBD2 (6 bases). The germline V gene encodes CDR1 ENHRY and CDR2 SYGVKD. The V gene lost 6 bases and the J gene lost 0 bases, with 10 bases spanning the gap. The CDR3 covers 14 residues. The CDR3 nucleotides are TGTGCCATCAGCCTCGGGAGAAGCACAGATACGCAGTATTTT. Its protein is CAISLGRSTDTQYF.

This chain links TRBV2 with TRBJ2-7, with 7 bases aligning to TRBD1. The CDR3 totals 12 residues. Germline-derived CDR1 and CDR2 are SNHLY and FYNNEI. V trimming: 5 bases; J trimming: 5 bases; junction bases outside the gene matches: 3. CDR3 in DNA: TGTGCCAGCAGTCGAGACAGGGACGAGCAGTACTTC. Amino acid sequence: CASSRDRDEQYF.

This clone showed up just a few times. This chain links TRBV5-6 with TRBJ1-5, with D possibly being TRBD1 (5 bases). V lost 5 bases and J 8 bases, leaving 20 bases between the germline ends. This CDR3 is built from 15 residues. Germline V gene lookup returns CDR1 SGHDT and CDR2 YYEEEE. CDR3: CASSSSGLSLEPQHF. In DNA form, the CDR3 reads TGTGCCAGCAGTTCGTCAGGGTTAAGTCTGGAGCCCCAGCATTTT.

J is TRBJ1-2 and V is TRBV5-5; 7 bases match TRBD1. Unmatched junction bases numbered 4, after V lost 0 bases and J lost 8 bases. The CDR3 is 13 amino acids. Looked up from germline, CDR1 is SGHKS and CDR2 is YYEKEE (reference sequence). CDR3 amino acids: CASSLETGLGYTF. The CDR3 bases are TGTGCCAGCAGCTTGGAGACAGGGTTAGGCTACACCTTC.

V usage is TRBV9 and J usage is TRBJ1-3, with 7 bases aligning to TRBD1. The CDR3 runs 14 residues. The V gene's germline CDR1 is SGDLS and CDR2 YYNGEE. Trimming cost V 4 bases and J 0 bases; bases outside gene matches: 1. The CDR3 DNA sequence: TGTGCCAGCAGCCAGGGGGTCTCTGGAAACACCATATATTTT. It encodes CASSQGVSGNTIYF.

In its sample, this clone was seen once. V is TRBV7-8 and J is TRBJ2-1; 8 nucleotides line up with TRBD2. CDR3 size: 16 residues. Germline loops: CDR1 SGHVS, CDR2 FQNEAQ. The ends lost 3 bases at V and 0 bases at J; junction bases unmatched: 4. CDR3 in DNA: TGTGCCAGCAGCTTCGCGAGCGGGAGCTCCTACAATGAGCAGTTCTTC. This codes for CASSFASGSSYNEQFF. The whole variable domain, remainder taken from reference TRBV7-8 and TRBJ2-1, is GAGVSQSPRYKVAKRGQDVALRCDPISGHVSLFWYQQALGQGPEFLTYFQNEAQLDKSGLPSDRFFAERPEGSVSTLKIQRTQQEDSAVYLCASSFASGSSYNEQFFGPGTRLTVL.

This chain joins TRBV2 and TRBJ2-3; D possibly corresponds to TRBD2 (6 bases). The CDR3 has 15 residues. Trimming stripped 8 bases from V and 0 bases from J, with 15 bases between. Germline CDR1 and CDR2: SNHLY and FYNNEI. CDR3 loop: CASGLGLSSTDTQYF. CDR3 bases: TGTGCCAGCGGGTTGGGACTTTCTAGCACAGATACGCAGTATTTT.

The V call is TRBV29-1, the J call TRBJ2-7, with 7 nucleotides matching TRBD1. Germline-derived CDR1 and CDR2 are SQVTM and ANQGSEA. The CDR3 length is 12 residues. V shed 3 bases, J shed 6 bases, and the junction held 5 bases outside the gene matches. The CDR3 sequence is CSVEMTGREQYF. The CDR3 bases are TGCAGCGTTGAGATGACAGGGCGCGAGCAGTACTTC.

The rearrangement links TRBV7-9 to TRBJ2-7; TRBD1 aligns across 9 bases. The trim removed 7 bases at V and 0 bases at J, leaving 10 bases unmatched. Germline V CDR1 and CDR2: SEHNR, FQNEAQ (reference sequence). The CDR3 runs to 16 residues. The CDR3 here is CASTPAPDRGSYEQYF. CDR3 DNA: TGTGCCAGCACTCCCGCCCCGGACAGGGGCTCCTACGAGCAGTACTTC.

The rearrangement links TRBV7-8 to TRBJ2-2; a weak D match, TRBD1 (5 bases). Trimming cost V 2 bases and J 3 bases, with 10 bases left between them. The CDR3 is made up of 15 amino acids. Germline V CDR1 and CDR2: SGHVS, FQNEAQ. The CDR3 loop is CASSLQGYDTGELFF. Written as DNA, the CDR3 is TGTGCCAGCAGCTTACAGGGTTACGACACCGGGGAGCTGTTTTTT.

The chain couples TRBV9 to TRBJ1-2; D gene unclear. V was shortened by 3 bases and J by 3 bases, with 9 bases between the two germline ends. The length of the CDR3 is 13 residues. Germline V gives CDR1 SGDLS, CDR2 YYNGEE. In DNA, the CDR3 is TGTGCCAGCAGCGCCAGGACGGACTATGGCTACACCTTC. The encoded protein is CASSARTDYGYTF.

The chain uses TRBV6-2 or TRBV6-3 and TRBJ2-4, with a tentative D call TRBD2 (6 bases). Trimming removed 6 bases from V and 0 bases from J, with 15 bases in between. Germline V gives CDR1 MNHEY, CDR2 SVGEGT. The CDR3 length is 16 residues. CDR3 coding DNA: TGTGCCAGCAGCCCGGGACTGATAATAGCCAAAAACATTCAGTACTTC. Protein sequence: CASSPGLIIAKNIQYF.

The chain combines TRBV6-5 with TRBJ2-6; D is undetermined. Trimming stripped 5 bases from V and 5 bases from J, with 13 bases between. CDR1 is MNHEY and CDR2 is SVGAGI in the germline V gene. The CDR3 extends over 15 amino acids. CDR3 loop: CASSPSGPRANVLTF. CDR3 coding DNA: TGTGCCAGCAGTCCTTCGGGCCCTAGGGCCAACGTCCTGACTTTC.